The 5 T cell receptor beta chains in this list originate from one sample, sequenced in a study of early T cells in non-severe SARS-CoV-2 infection. TCRdb reprocessed the 5' RACE reads with MiXCR, giving one entry per CDR3 protein. The sample gives 60,000 or so distinct CDR3 sequences, approximately 12% of which show up once; roughly 4.5% is in the top ten. The sequenced sample was whole blood. All receptors come from an adult who was a healthcare worker with PCR-confirmed SARS-CoV-2 infection or an uninfected control (not recorded which).

This clonotype was detected a few times. The chain links TRBV20-1 to TRBJ2-3; D might be TRBD1 or TRBD2, each matching 5 bases. Trimming cost V 3 bases and J 4 bases, with 11 bases left between them. The CDR3 extends over 13 amino acids. Germline V gives CDR1 DFQATT, CDR2 SNEGSKA (reference sequence). CDR3 DNA sequence: TGCAGTGCTAGGGGGACCCAGGCAGATACGCAGTATTTT. Translated: CSARGTQADTQYF.

This clonotype has ten or more counts. The genes are TRBV4-3 and TRBJ2-7, with 7 bases that match TRBD1. The V segment lost 1 base and the J segment 2 bases; nucleotides outside the gene matches: 8. The CDR3 is made up of 16 amino acids. Germline loops: CDR1 LGHNA, CDR2 YSLEER. CDR3 residues: CASSQGAGDSAYEQYF. The CDR3 DNA is TGCGCCAGCAGCCAAGGGGCCGGGGACAGTGCCTACGAGCAGTACTTC.

The chain carries TRBV7-2 and TRBJ1-4, with TRBD1 matching 8 bases. Germline V CDR1 and CDR2: SGHTA, FQGNSA. CDR3 length: 15 residues. V was pared by 5 bases and J by 8 bases, with 10 bases of the junction left unmatched. The CDR3 DNA is TGTGCCAGCAGCAAAGGACAGGGCTGGGAGGAAAAACTGTTTTTT. This codes for CASSKGQGWEEKLFF. Full variable domain (missing parts from reference TRBV7-2 and TRBJ1-4): GAGVSQSPSNKVTEKGKDVELRCDPISGHTALYWYRQSLGQGLEFLIYFQGNSAPDKSGLPSDRFSAERTGGSVSTLTIQRTQQEDSAVYLCASSKGQGWEEKLFFGSGTQLSVL.

This clonotype has a handful of counts. The V call is TRBV30, the J call TRBJ2-1; D is tentatively TRBD1 or TRBD2 (7 bases each). The CDR3 has 13 amino acids. V was pared by 1 base and J by 12 bases, with 16 bases between. Germline V gene data show CDR1 as GTSNPN and CDR2 as SVGIG (reference sequence). This chain's CDR3 is CAWSAPLRGGQFF. In DNA form, the CDR3 reads TGTGCCTGGAGTGCTCCCCTCAGGGGGGGGCAGTTCTTC.

The gene calls are TRBV5-6 and TRBJ2-3; D not resolved. With 2 bases removed from V and 6 bases from J, the gap between germline ends came to 13 bases. The CDR3 is made up of 14 amino acids. Germline-derived CDR1 and CDR2 are SGHDT and YYEEEE. Here the CDR3 DNA reads TGTGCCAGCAGCTTATCGTCTATGAGGGATACGCAGTATTTT. The encoded protein is CASSLSSMRDTQYF.